The rows below give T cell receptor beta chains drawn from one sample of a study of beta chain features in type 1 diabetes. Method: immunoSEQ multiplex PCR; TCRdb's copy keeps in-frame clones and lacks some. Here the sample spans tens of thousands of clones, 25% to 35% being singletons. Sequencing used stem cell memory CD4+ T cells from blood. The receptors were gathered from a woman between 18 and 29 years old in good health. Both conserved end residues are part of each CDR3. Each record gives: clone size, D gene, J gene, CDR3 length, V gene, CDR3 DNA, CDR3 protein. D genes are given only for firm matches. A clone size is listed for some rows: how often the clone was seen (once, few, many), or a class if it is expanded.

few | NA | TRBJ2-3 | 16 | TRBV4-2 | TGTGCCAGCAGCCAACTTGGGACTCCTAGCACAGATACGCAGTATTTT | CASSQLGTPSTDTQYF
NA | TRBD1 | TRBJ2-5 | 13 | TRBV5-8 | TGTGCCAGCAGCAAGGACAGGGAAGAGACCCAGTACTTC | CASSKDREETQYF
NA | NA | TRBJ2-7 | 14 | TRBV6-1 | TGTGCCAGCAGTGAGGCAGGGTATCTCTACGAGCAGTACTTC | CASSEAGYLYEQYF
many | TRBD1 | TRBJ2-5 | 13 | TRBV18 | TGTGCCAGCGAGGGACAGGGGACGGAGACCCAGTACTTC | CASEGQGTETQYF
NA | TRBD2 | TRBJ2-5 | 15 | TRBV5-4 | TGTGCCAGCAGCGTGGCAAGGACTAGCGCGCAGACCCAGTACTTC | CASSVARTSAQTQYF
few | TRBD1 | TRBJ2-5 | 15 | TRBV19 | TGTGCCAGTAGTAGGGGGACAGCCGGCCAAGAGACCCAGTACTTC | CASSRGTAGQETQYF
NA | TRBD1 | TRBJ2-1 | 13 | TRBV5-1 | TGCGCCAGCAGAGAGGGGGCTGACAATGAGCAGTTCTTC | CASREGADNEQFF
NA | TRBD2 | TRBJ2-1 | 15 | TRBV19 | TGTGCCAGTAGTACGCTAGCGGGTAATCCTAATGAGCAGTTCTTC | CASSTLAGNPNEQFF
few | NA | TRBJ2-1 | 15 | TRBV11-3 | TGTGCCAGCAGCTTAGACCAAGGGGCCTACAATGAGCAGTTCTTC | CASSLDQGAYNEQFF
few | NA | TRBJ2-2 | 15 | TRBV5-1 | TGCGCCAGCAGCTTGGTAGGGGCAGACACCGGGGAGCTGTTTTTT | CASSLVGADTGELFF
few | NA | TRBJ1-5 | 14 | TRBV11-2 | TGTGCCAGCAGCTTAGTCCCGGGGAATCAGCCCCAGCATTTT | CASSLVPGNQPQHF
NA | NA | TRBJ2-7 | 15 | TRBV6-5 | TGTGCCAGCAGTTCTATACCCGGAGGCTCGTACGAGCAGTACTTC | CASSSIPGGSYEQYF
few | NA | TRBJ2-1 | 15 | TRBV7-2 | TGTGCCAGCAGCCCTCCGAGGGGGGGTTCAGGTGAGCAGTTCTTC | CASSPPRGGSGEQFF
few | TRBD1 | TRBJ2-2 | 14 | TRBV9 | TGTGCCAGCAGAGGGACAGGGGGAACCGGGGAGCTGTTTTTT | CASRGTGGTGELFF
NA | NA | TRBJ2-7 | 16 | TRBV4-1 | TGCGCCAGCAGCCATCCCGGGACTCAGACGCCCTACGAGCAGTACTTC | CASSHPGTQTPYEQYF
NA | TRBD1 | TRBJ1-1 | 18 | TRBV14 | TGTGCCAGCAGCCAAGGAGTCTGGGACAGGGGTCGATGGACTGAAGCTTTCTTT | CASSQGVWDRGRWTEAFF
NA | NA | TRBJ1-1 | 13 | TRBV7-2 | TGTGCCAGCAGCTGGGGCGGCAACACTGAAGCTTTCTTT | CASSWGGNTEAFF
few | NA | TRBJ2-1 | 15 | TRBV5-6 | TGTGCCAGCAGCTCGGTGACAGGAGAGTCCAATGAGCAGTTCTTC | CASSSVTGESNEQFF
few | TRBD1 | TRBJ1-4 | 15 | TRBV4-1 | TGCGCCAGCAGCCTCTGGACAGGGGGCATTGAAAAACTGTTTTTT | CASSLWTGGIEKLFF
few | NA | TRBJ1-4 | 14 | TRBV30 | TGTGCCTGGAGGGCAGGCCGGAGGAATGAAAAACTGTTTTTT | CAWRAGRRNEKLFF
few | NA | TRBJ1-5 | 14 | TRBV7-2 | TGTGCCAGCAGCTTAGACAGAATGAGTCAGCCCCAGCATTTT | CASSLDRMSQPQHF
NA | TRBD1 | TRBJ2-5 | 14 | TRBV12-5 | TGTGCTAGTGGTACCGGACAGGCCGGGGAGACCCAGTACTTC | CASGTGQAGETQYF
NA | TRBD1 | TRBJ2-7 | 14 | TRBV27 | TGTGCCAGCAGGGAGGACAGGGGAATTGGAGAGCAGTACTTC | CASREDRGIGEQYF
NA | NA | TRBJ1-2 | 11 | TRBV6-5 | TGTGCCAGCAGCCCAGGGGAGGGCTACACCTTC | CASSPGEGYTF